This T cell receptor (beta chain) stems from a study of cytomegalovirus exposure and HLA in healthy donors. Study-level findings and limits: A prior analysis recorded that most TCR beta V segments were productive about 87% or about 30% of the time. Reports showed the classifier diagnosing cytomegalovirus status with high specificity and sensitivity. The study listed some 160 cytomegalovirus-associated TCR beta chains. What was likely a sequencing artifact was a cluster of highly shared sequence variants.

With regard to this clone: The antigen remains undetermined.

Vbeta (60) and Jbeta (13) primers were used in the PCR. Sequencing was performed with immunoSEQ multiplex PCR; in TCRdb, only in-frame clones are kept and a portion is missing. The data hold under 200,000 clones, with less than 90% observed a single time. This clonotype was sampled from a boy aged 2 to 10 in good health and CMV-seronegative. The material sequenced was PBMCs.

DNA for the CDR3: TGTGCCAGCAACCCGAGGCACAGGGGGGGGACAGATACGCAGTATTTT. It yields the protein CASNPRHRGGTDTQYF. The chain employs TRBV27 and TRBJ2-3; perhaps TRBD1 as D (8 bases). The CDR3 runs to 16 residues. In germline, CDR1 is MNHEY, CDR2 SMNVEV (reference sequence). V shed 7 bases and J shed 3 bases, with 20 bases lying between them.